Each of the 32 T cell receptor beta chains below was sequenced from the same sample in a study of T cell changes during pregnancy in multiple sclerosis. Produced via immunoSEQ multiplex PCR; TCRdb's table is partial and in-frame only. There are approximately 16,000 clones in the sample; roughly 83% occur only once, and 17% lies in the top ten. The sample in question was CD8+ T cells from peripheral blood mononuclear cells, obtained after pregnancy. The source is a female donor in good health, enrolled as a control in a pregnancy study.

The chain is built from TRBV5-3 and TRBJ2-5; maybe TRBD2 (5 bases). TRBV5-3 has ORF status, its function being uncertain. Trimming removed 4 bases from V and 2 bases from J, with 18 bases in between. The CDR3 covers 16 residues. In DNA, the CDR3 is TGTGCCAGAAGCGGTCGACTAAGCCCAACTCAAGAGACCCAGTACTTC. Residues: CARSGRLSPTQETQYF.

In nucleotides, the CDR3 is TGTGCCAGCGGGAGATTTGACGAGCAGTACTTC. Amino acids: CASGRFDEQYF. This chain joins TRBV9 and TRBJ2-7, with D possibly matching TRBD2 (5 bases). CDR3 length equals 11 residues. Germline values: CDR1 SGDLS, CDR2 YYNGEE. The V end lost 7 bases, the J end lost 5 bases, and 10 bases lay between the germline ends. The full variable domain, in which reference TRBV9 and TRBJ2-7 provide the parts outside the CDR3, is DSGVTQTPKHLITATGQRVTLRCSPRSGDLSVYWYQQSLDQGLQFLIQYYNGEERAKGNILERFSAQQFPDLHSELNLSSLELGDSALYFCASGRFDEQYFGPGTRLTVT.

The genes are TRBV5-4 and TRBJ1-3; no reliable D call. The CDR3 loop spans 14 amino acids. Germline CDR1 SGHNT, CDR2 YYREEE (reference sequence). Trimming cost V 5 bases and J 3 bases, with 12 bases left between them. For the CDR3, the DNA is TGTGCCAGCAGAGGCTTTCAGGATGGAAACACCATATATTTT. Its protein product is CASRGFQDGNTIYF.

The chain recombines TRBV5-1 with TRBJ2-7, with TRBD2 matching 7 bases. Germline lookup yields CDR1 SGHRS and CDR2 YFSETQ. The CDR3 runs 13 residues. The V and J ends lost 0 bases and 6 bases, in that order; junction bases with no gene match: 3. CDR3 protein: CASSLGAGREQYF. CDR3 bases: TGCGCCAGCAGCTTGGGAGCGGGACGCGAGCAGTACTTC.

The gene calls are TRBV9 and TRBJ1-6; 7 bases fit TRBD1. Germline trimming cut 5 bases from V and 0 bases from J; bases unmatched to any gene: 8. CDR1 and CDR2 from the germline V gene are SGDLS and YYNGEE. The CDR3 extends over 17 amino acids. The CDR3 region is CASSARGESSYNSPLHF. The CDR3 DNA reads as TGTGCCAGCAGTGCCAGGGGGGAAAGCTCCTATAATTCACCCCTCCACTTT.

This chain connects TRBV4-2 to TRBJ2-7; D uncertain. The length of the CDR3 is 15 residues. V shed 4 bases and J shed 0 bases, with 13 bases lying between them. CDR1 and CDR2 from the germline V gene are LGHNA and YNFKEQ. The CDR3 loop is CASSRPEESSYEQYF. In DNA form, the CDR3 reads TGTGCCAGCAGCCGGCCAGAGGAAAGCTCCTACGAGCAGTACTTC.

J is TRBJ2-3 and V is TRBV7-9, with TRBD2 identical over 7 bases. CDR1 and CDR2 from the germline V gene are SEHNR and FQNEAQ (reference sequence). The J segment lost 5 bases and the V segment lost 5 bases, leaving 4 bases of the junction unmatched. The CDR3 is 13 amino acids. The CDR3 loop reads CASSPAGKDTQYF. The CDR3 region has the DNA TGTGCCAGCAGCCCAGCGGGGAAAGATACGCAGTATTTT.

This clone was recorded once. This chain uses TRBV9 with TRBJ2-2; D is ambiguous. CDR1 is SGDLS, CDR2 YYNGEE, per germline. The CDR3 loop spans 13 amino acids. V lost 0 bases and J lost 5, with 5 bases in between. The CDR3 is CASSVEPTGELFF. The CDR3 bases are TGTGCCAGCAGCGTAGAGCCGACCGGGGAGCTGTTTTTT.

The chain is built from TRBV5-6 and TRBJ1-1, with 10 nucleotides matching TRBD1. This CDR3 region has 15 residues. Looked up from germline, CDR1 is SGHDT and CDR2 is YYEEEE. Trimming at V came to 0 bases and at J to 1 base, leaving 0 bases not matched to a gene. The CDR3 DNA sequence: TGTGCCAGCAGCTTGGGGACAGGGGGGAACACTGAAGCTTTCTTT. Translation gives CASSLGTGGNTEAFF.

The V gene is TRBV9, the J gene TRBJ2-5; TRBD2 aligns across 13 bases. Looked up from germline, CDR1 is SGDLS and CDR2 is YYNGEE. The CDR3 has 17 amino acids. The V and J ends lost 3 bases and 2 bases, in that order; junction bases with no gene match: 7. The CDR3 is CASSGRLAGGKQETQYF. The CDR3 DNA reads TGTGCCAGCAGCGGACGACTAGCGGGAGGTAAACAAGAGACCCAGTACTTC.

This clone was picked up many times. The genes are TRBV19 and TRBJ2-2; 8 nucleotides line up with TRBD2. This CDR3 is built from 15 residues. With V trimmed by 7 bases and J by 2 bases, 6 bases remained unmatched. Germline V CDR1 and CDR2: LNHDA, SQIVND (reference sequence). CDR3 protein: CASTPAGDNTGELFF. The CDR3 DNA sequence: TGTGCCAGTACTCCAGCGGGGGACAACACCGGGGAGCTGTTTTTT. The whole variable domain, remainder taken from reference TRBV19 and TRBJ2-2, is DGGITQSPKYLFRKEGQNVTLSCEQNLNHDAMYWYRQDPGQGLRLIYYSQIVNDFQKGDIAEGYSVSREKKESFPLTVTSAQKNPTAFYLCASTPAGDNTGELFFGEGSRLTVL.

The chain couples TRBV4-1 to TRBJ1-4; D not resolved. The CDR3 spans 16 residues. Trimming left V 0 bases short and J 1 base short, with 9 bases between. CDR1 is MGHRA and CDR2 is YSYEKL in the germline V gene. CDR3 sequence reads: CASSQDGVGTNEKLFF. The CDR3 DNA reads TGCGCCAGCAGCCAAGACGGAGTGGGAACTAATGAAAAACTGTTTTTT.

The rearrangement uses TRBV7-2 and TRBJ2-3; no clear D gene. Germline V gene data show CDR1 as SGHTA and CDR2 as FQGNSA. The CDR3 is 15 amino acids. Trimming left V 0 bases short and J 4 bases short, with 11 bases between. CDR3 residues: CASSLAAARSDTQYF. As DNA, the CDR3 is TGTGCCAGCAGCTTAGCGGCAGCGCGCTCAGATACGCAGTATTTT.

This clone was counted a single time. The rearrangement links TRBV7-2 to TRBJ2-5; 7 bases are shared with TRBD2. This CDR3 contains 14 residues. Trimming took 4 bases from V and 7 from J; bases not matched to a gene: 9. CDR1 is SGHTA, CDR2 FQGNSA, per germline. The chain's CDR3 is CASSSGLVRGTQYF. The CDR3 DNA sequence: TGTGCCAGCAGCTCCGGACTAGTTAGGGGGACCCAGTACTTC.

This clone was seen a few times. This chain uses TRBV4-3 with TRBJ1-1; D gene uncertain. This CDR3 has 14 residues. V was trimmed by 1 base and J by 1 base, leaving 7 bases between them. Germline V gene sequence: CDR1 LGHNA, CDR2 YSLEER. The CDR3 DNA reads TGCGCCAGCAGCCAAGGGCGGAAGAACACTGAAGCTTTCTTT. Translating gives CASSQGRKNTEAFF.

The chain links TRBV7-6 to TRBJ1-4; D not certain. Germline lookup yields CDR1 SGHVS and CDR2 FNYEAQ. CDR3 length: 14 amino acids. Trimming left V 2 bases short and J 4 bases short, with 8 bases between. The DNA for the CDR3 is TGTGCCAGCAGCTTAAACAAGAATAATGAAAAACTGTTTTTT. Translation gives CASSLNKNNEKLFF.

There are a few counts of this clone. The chain carries TRBV6-4 and TRBJ2-2; TRBD1 aligns across 9 bases. The V segment lost 6 bases and the J segment 5 bases; nucleotides outside the gene matches: 4. The CDR3 is 14 residues long. The germline V gene has CDR1 MRHNA and CDR2 SNTAGT. The CDR3, as DNA: TGTGCCAGCAGCTCGGGACAGGGAACCGGGGAGCTGTTTTTT. It codes for CASSSGQGTGELFF.

V and J are TRBV7-3 and TRBJ2-1; the D gene is possibly TRBD1 (5 bases). The germline V gene has CDR1 SGHTA and CDR2 FQGTGA. The CDR3 consists of 15 residues. The V gene lost 5 bases and the J gene lost 1 base, with 12 bases spanning the gap. The CDR3 sequence is CASSTRVGSYNEQFF. CDR3 DNA: TGTGCCAGCAGCACCAGGGTAGGGTCCTACAATGAGCAGTTCTTC.

J is TRBJ2-1 and V is TRBV27; D gene uncertain. CDR1 and CDR2 from the germline V gene are MNHEY and SMNVEV (reference sequence). V dropped 3 bases and J dropped 4 bases, with 16 bases sitting between them. This CDR3 is built from 16 residues. This CDR3 reads CASSLLSVRNYNEQFF. CDR3 bases: TGTGCCAGCAGTTTGTTGTCCGTGAGGAATTACAATGAGCAGTTCTTC.

The chain combines TRBV9 with TRBJ2-2; D call uncertain. There are 11 residues in the CDR3. From germline, CDR1 is SGDLS and CDR2 YYNGEE. V lost 4 bases, J lost 9 bases, and 7 bases lay in between. The CDR3 nucleotides read TGTGCCAGCAGCCCCCAGTGGGAGCTGTTTTTT. Its protein is CASSPQWELFF.

The chain has TRBV25-1 and TRBJ1-1; 7 bases are shared with TRBD1. The germline CDR1 and CDR2 sequences are MGHDK and SYGVNS. V trimming: 1 base; J trimming: 4 bases; junction bases outside the gene matches: 3. This CDR3 region has 14 residues. CDR3 amino acids: CASSELDRATEAFF. DNA for the CDR3: TGTGCCAGCAGTGAATTAGACAGGGCCACTGAAGCTTTCTTT.

Note on this clone: Germline and junction disagree at one end, which may indicate a read error. This chain uses TRBV7-9 with TRBJ1-2; D is unclear. From germline, CDR1 is SEHNR and CDR2 FQNEAQ (reference sequence). The CDR3 contains 16 residues. The CDR3 reads CASTLIARLTNYGYTF. The CDR3, as DNA: TGTGCCAGCACCTTAATAGCCCGTCTAACAAACTATGGCTACACCTTC.

The rearrangement joins TRBV14 to TRBJ2-7; the D is unclear. CDR3 size: 13 residues. The V end lost 4 bases, the J end lost 2 bases, and 9 bases lay between the germline ends. Germline-derived CDR1 and CDR2 are SGHDN and FVKESK. The CDR3 sequence is CASSLGFTYEQYF. As DNA, the CDR3 is TGTGCCAGCAGCCTCGGGTTCACCTACGAGCAGTACTTC.

In its sample, this clone was seen a few times. This chain joins TRBV27 and TRBJ1-2, with TRBD1 identical over 9 bases. This CDR3 is built from 15 residues. Per the germline V gene, CDR1 is MNHEY and CDR2 is SMNVEV (reference sequence). Trimming removed 5 bases from V and 4 bases from J; junction bases left unmatched: 8. CDR3 in amino acids: CASSPPGQGIYGYTF. CDR3 sequence (DNA): TGTGCCAGCAGTCCTCCGGGACAGGGTATCTATGGCTACACCTTC.

The chain joins TRBV27 to TRBJ1-2; D not certain. V lost 6 bases and J 0 bases, leaving 11 bases between the germline ends. Germline lookup yields CDR1 MNHEY and CDR2 SMNVEV (reference sequence). This CDR3 comprises 14 residues. The CDR3, as DNA: TGTGCCAGCAGCCCCTTCAGTGCTAACTATGGCTACACCTTC. It specifies CASSPFSANYGYTF.

V gene TRBV6-1 combines with J gene TRBJ1-3, with 7 bases that match TRBD1. Trimming at V came to 0 bases and at J to 0 bases, leaving 2 bases not matched to a gene. There are 16 residues in the CDR3. The V gene's germline CDR1 is MNHNS and CDR2 SASEGT. CDR3 region: CASSEAGTASGNTIYF. The DNA for the CDR3 is TGTGCCAGCAGTGAAGCAGGGACAGCCTCTGGAAACACCATATATTTT.

This chain uses TRBV6-1 with TRBJ2-3, with 11 bases fitting TRBD2. Germline CDR1 and CDR2: MNHNS and SASEGT. V shed 3 bases and J 4 bases; nucleotides not matched to a gene: 3. This CDR3 has 15 residues. The chain's CDR3 is CASSEASGGPDTQYF. For the CDR3, the DNA is TGTGCCAGCAGTGAGGCTAGCGGGGGGCCAGATACGCAGTATTTT.

The chain is built from TRBV6-4 and TRBJ2-1; 9 bases fit TRBD2. The junction had 4 bases not matched to a gene; V was cut back by 6 bases and J by 4 bases. Germline V lookup: CDR1 MRHNA, CDR2 SNTAGT. The CDR3 has 14 residues. Here the CDR3 DNA reads TGTGCCAGCAGCCCTAGCGGGGATTACAATGAGCAGTTCTTC. It yields the protein CASSPSGDYNEQFF.

V and J are TRBV5-1 and TRBJ2-1; 8 nucleotides line up with TRBD1. The length of the CDR3 is 16 residues. Germline V gives CDR1 SGHRS, CDR2 YFSETQ. Trimming cost V 3 bases and J 0 bases; bases outside gene matches: 5. As DNA, the CDR3 is TGCGCCAGCAGCTCCCGACAGGGGACCTCCTACAATGAGCAGTTCTTC. Translation gives CASSSRQGTSYNEQFF.

This chain connects TRBV2 to TRBJ1-1, with D possibly matching TRBD1 (5 bases). V was cut by 8 bases and J by 4 bases, with 5 bases left in between. CDR1 and CDR2 from the germline V gene are SNHLY and FYNNEI. CDR3 length: 10 amino acids. Written as DNA, the CDR3 is TGTGCCAGCCAGGGCACTGAAGCTTTCTTT. Translating it yields CASQGTEAFF. The full variable domain, completed using reference TRBV2 and TRBJ1-1, is EPEVTQTPSHQVTQMGQEVILRCVPISNHLYFYWYRQILGQKVEFLVSFYNNEISEKSEIFDDQFSVERPDGSNFTLKIRSTKLEDSAMYFCASQGTEAFFGQGTRLTVV.

The chain recombines TRBV10-3 with TRBJ1-1, with D possibly matching TRBD1 (5 bases). CDR3 length: 14 residues. Trimming stripped 4 bases from V and 1 base from J, with 10 bases between. The V gene's germline CDR1 is ENHRY and CDR2 SYGVKD. CDR3 bases: TGTGCCATCAGTGTGAACAGGCAGAACACTGAAGCTTTCTTT. The encoded protein is CAISVNRQNTEAFF.

The chain recombines TRBV11-2 with TRBJ2-7; D perhaps matches TRBD2 (5 bases). Germline CDR1 SGHAT, CDR2 FQNNGV. V gave up 1 base and J gave up 4 bases, with 11 bases separating them. The CDR3 spans 14 residues. The CDR3 nucleotides read TGTGCCAGCAGCTTAGGTTTGGGAGAGTACGAGCAGTACTTC. Residues: CASSLGLGEYEQYF.